Below, 20 T cell receptor beta chains from the same sample are listed, as sequenced in a study of blood T cell repertoires in COVID-19. Sequencing was performed with immunoSEQ multiplex PCR; in TCRdb, only in-frame clones are kept and a portion is missing. The sample lists some 300,000 clones; 86% were seen once. The sequencing sample was made of peripheral blood. The receptors were gathered from a woman aged 70-85 years with COVID-19, enrolled during active disease.

This clone was seen only once. The CDR3 DNA sequence: TGTGCCAGCAGCCAAACTTTTGACACTGAAGCTTTCTTT. Its translation is CASSQTFDTEAFF. V usage is TRBV14 and J usage is TRBJ1-1, with no clear D. The length of the CDR3 is 13 residues. Trimming removed 2 bases at V and 3 bases at J, with 7 bases between. Germline V gives CDR1 SGHDN, CDR2 FVKESK.

The chain combines TRBV6-5 with TRBJ1-4, with D perhaps TRBD1 (5 bases). The V end lost 10 bases, the J end lost 8 bases, and 17 bases lay between the germline ends. CDR3 length: 13 amino acids. Per germline, CDR1 MNHEY and CDR2 SVGAGI. CDR3 DNA: TGTGCCACGTCAGGGCCAGCAGGGGAAAAACTGTTTTTT. Translated: CATSGPAGEKLFF.

This clone was seen a few times. This chain uses TRBV3-1 (or the pseudogene TRBV3-2) with TRBJ1-1, with D hard to call. Germline CDR1 reads LGHDT; CDR2 reads YNNKEL (reference sequence). The V end was cut by 2 bases, the J end by 1 base, with 14 bases between. The CDR3 totals 16 residues. In DNA form, the CDR3 reads TGTGCCAGCAGCCAAACCATAGGCCGGGAGAACACTGAAGCTTTCTTT. Residues: CASSQTIGRENTEAFF.

V usage is TRBV5-1 and J usage is TRBJ1-1; a weak D match, TRBD1 (5 bases). CDR3 size: 13 residues. V shed 7 bases and J shed 6 bases, with 16 bases lying between them. Germline CDR1 is SGHRS and CDR2 is YFSETQ. The CDR3 coding sequence is TGCGCCAGCGCCCTCGGTGGGGCCCCTGAAGCTTTCTTT. This gives the protein CASALGGAPEAFF.

This clone showed up just a few times. The chain links TRBV6-5 to TRBJ1-1, with TRBD1 as a possible D gene (5 bases). CDR1 is MNHEY, CDR2 SVGAGI, per germline. There are 14 residues in the CDR3. Deletions cut 6 bases from V and 3 bases from J, with 14 bases between. In DNA form, the CDR3 reads TGTGCCAGCAGACGTGACAGTACGCACACTGAAGCTTTCTTT. Protein product: CASRRDSTHTEAFF.

The rearrangement links TRBV10-3 to TRBJ1-1; TRBD1 is a possible D gene (5 bases). CDR3 length: 13 amino acids. Germline values: CDR1 ENHRY, CDR2 SYGVKD. The ends were cut back, 8 bases at V and 2 bases at J, with 12 bases in the middle. The CDR3 nucleotides are TGTGCCATCTGCCGGGGGATCAACACTGAAGCTTTCTTT. Protein: CAICRGINTEAFF.

This chain joins TRBV2 and TRBJ2-7; 10 nucleotides line up with TRBD1. The CDR3 consists of 12 residues. The germline V gene encodes CDR1 SNHLY and CDR2 FYNNEI. J was trimmed by 12 bases and V by 4 bases; bases with no gene match: 6. The DNA of the CDR3 is TGTGCCAGCAGTGGGACAGGGGGACTCGGGTACTTC. Residues: CASSGTGGLGYF.

The chain is built from TRBV30 and TRBJ2-5; D may be TRBD2 (5 bases). The CDR3 runs 15 residues. Germline loops: CDR1 GTSNPN, CDR2 SVGIG (reference sequence). V dropped 0 bases and J dropped 0 bases, with 11 bases sitting between them. CDR3 loop: CAWSVLGGYQETQYF. As DNA, the CDR3 is TGTGCCTGGAGTGTACTAGGTGGTTACCAAGAGACCCAGTACTTC.

This rearrangement joins TRBV27 to TRBJ1-5; D gene uncertain. The CDR3 length is 16 residues. Germline V gene sequence: CDR1 MNHEY, CDR2 SMNVEV (reference sequence). V shed 5 bases and J shed 0 bases, with 14 bases lying between them. The CDR3, as DNA: TGTGCCAGCAGTCCCCGCCGCGCCAATAGCAATCAGCCCCAGCATTTT. Its protein product is CASSPRRANSNQPQHF.

The chain employs TRBV6-5 and TRBJ1-1, with 12 bases aligning to TRBD1. The CDR3 covers 15 residues. The V gene's germline CDR1 is MNHEY and CDR2 SVGAGI. The J segment lost 5 bases and the V segment lost 6 bases, leaving 7 bases of the junction unmatched. Here the CDR3 reads CASRRDRGPVTEAFF. The DNA for the CDR3 is TGTGCCAGCAGGAGGGACAGGGGGCCGGTGACTGAAGCTTTCTTT.

The chain combines TRBV19 with TRBJ1-5; weak D call: TRBD1 (5 bases). CDR1 LNHDA and CDR2 SQIVND come from the germline V gene (reference sequence). Trimming cost V 4 bases and J 5 bases, with 6 bases left between them. There are 12 residues in the CDR3. CDR3 coding DNA: TGTGCCAGTAGTACAGGGTATCAGCCCCAGCATTTT. Protein product: CASSTGYQPQHF.

This chain links TRBV2 with TRBJ1-5; 12 nucleotides line up with TRBD1. The CDR3 extends over 15 amino acids. V dropped 7 bases and J dropped 6; count of bases not matched to a gene: 7. The germline V gene encodes CDR1 SNHLY and CDR2 FYNNEI. The CDR3 region has the DNA TGTGCCAGCACCCGGGACAGGGGGCAAAGTCAGCCCCAGCATTTT. Protein: CASTRDRGQSQPQHF.

This clone was observed a handful of times. The rearrangement joins TRBV3-1 (or the pseudogene TRBV3-2) to TRBJ2-1; 7 bases fit TRBD1. V lost 4 bases to trimming and J lost 8 bases; unmatched junction nucleotides: 2. The CDR3 is made up of 12 amino acids. Germline V gene sequence: CDR1 LGHDT, CDR2 YNNKEL (reference sequence). DNA of the CDR3: TGTGCCAGCAGCCTACAGGGGCATGAGCAGTTCTTC. This codes for CASSLQGHEQFF.

This chain connects TRBV21-1 to TRBJ1-5; the DNA was not compared with TRBD1, the D call given in the table. TRBV21-1 is classified as a pseudogene. The CDR3 consists of 18 residues. Written as DNA, the CDR3 is TGTGCCAGCAGCAAAGCGCTCAGGAAGAATACTAGCAATCAGCCCCAGCATTTT. Translated: CASSKALRKNTSNQPQHF.

CDR3 DNA: TGTGCCACCAAATCTAGCGGGGGGGCCCAAGAGCAGTTCTTC. This gives the protein CATKSSGGAQEQFF. V usage is TRBV24-1 and J usage is TRBJ2-1; TRBD2 matches 12 bases. After removal of 8 bases from V and 10 bases from J, the junction contained 8 bases not matched to a gene. The CDR3 loop spans 14 amino acids. The V gene's germline CDR1 is KGHDR and CDR2 SFDVKD.

The chain employs TRBV5-6 and TRBJ2-7; 7 positions agree with TRBD1. Trimming at V came to 1 base and at J to 0 bases, leaving 7 bases not matched to a gene. The germline V gene encodes CDR1 SGHDT and CDR2 YYEEEE. CDR3 length equals 16 residues. The CDR3 region is CASSLKTGSSSYEQYF. The CDR3 DNA sequence: TGTGCCAGCAGCTTGAAGACAGGGTCGAGCTCCTACGAGCAGTACTTC. Full variable domain (missing parts from reference TRBV5-6 and TRBJ2-7): DAGVTQSPTHLIKTRGQQVTLRCSPKSGHDTVSWYQQALGQGPQFIFQYYEEEERQRGNFPDRFSGHQFPNYSSELNVNALLLGDSALYLCASSLKTGSSSYEQYFGPGTRLTVT.

The gene calls are TRBV5-1 and TRBJ2-3; TRBD2 agrees at 8 bases. The CDR3 spans 16 residues. The V and J ends lost 0 bases and 1 base, in that order; junction bases with no gene match: 4. Germline values: CDR1 SGHRS, CDR2 YFSETQ. The CDR3 region has the DNA TGCGCCAGCAGCTTGGCGGCAGCGGGGGGCACAGATACGCAGTATTTT. Its protein is CASSLAAAGGTDTQYF.

The chain recombines TRBV5-1 with TRBJ1-2; a possible D gene is TRBD1 (6 bases). This CDR3 has 14 residues. The V gene's germline CDR1 is SGHRS and CDR2 YFSETQ. With 3 bases removed from V and 5 bases from J, the gap between germline ends came to 14 bases. CDR3 loop: CASSSDRPTYGYTF. The CDR3 DNA is TGCGCCAGCAGCTCCGACAGGCCCACGTATGGCTACACCTTC.

The chain carries TRBV19 and TRBJ2-1, with TRBD1 identical over 7 bases. Germline-derived CDR1 and CDR2 are LNHDA and SQIVND (reference sequence). The CDR3 has 13 residues. Here the CDR3 reads CATRDSIYNEQFF. The DNA for the CDR3 is TGTGCTACACGGGACAGCATTTACAATGAGCAGTTCTTC.

J is TRBJ1-6 and V is TRBV3-1 (or the pseudogene TRBV3-2); D is perhaps TRBD1 (6 bases). Per the germline V gene, CDR1 is LGHDT and CDR2 is YNNKEL (reference sequence). V was shortened by 6 bases and J by 6 bases, with 12 bases between the two germline ends. The CDR3 runs 14 residues. For the CDR3, the DNA is TGTGCCAGCAGAGAAGGGACATTTAATTCACCCCTCCACTTT. Translation gives CASREGTFNSPLHF.